One sample yielded the 25 T cell receptor beta chains listed below, sequenced in a study of blood T cell repertoires in COVID-19. Produced via immunoSEQ multiplex PCR; TCRdb's table is partial and in-frame only. This sample has some 240,000 clones; roughly 81% occur once, and the top ten carry about 6.2%. Source material: PBMCs or T cells enriched from blood (not recorded which). All receptors come from a woman in her fifties or sixties who had been exposed to COVID-19.

Concerning this clone itself: The junction departs from the called germline gene at one end, perhaps through a read error. The chain combines TRBV6-5 with TRBJ2-7, with D uncertain. The CDR3 has 11 amino acids. The germline V gene has CDR1 MNHEY and CDR2 SVGAGI. CDR3 nucleotides: TGTGCCAGCGGCTCCTCCGACGAGCAGTACTTC. It encodes CASGSSDEQYF.

V usage is TRBV18 and J usage is TRBJ1-1, with D possibly TRBD1 on 6 matching bases. The CDR3 length is 17 residues. The V end lost 3 bases, the J end lost 1 base, and 18 bases lay between the germline ends. Per the germline V gene, CDR1 is KGHSH and CDR2 is LQKENI. CDR3 in amino acids: CASSPDRMLSGNTEAFF. The CDR3 DNA follows: TGTGCCAGCTCACCTGACAGGATGCTCTCGGGGAACACTGAAGCTTTCTTT.

V and J are TRBV2 and TRBJ1-2; 8 nucleotides match TRBD1. The length of the CDR3 is 15 residues. V was clipped by 5 bases and J by 2 bases; unmatched bases: 7. Germline V gives CDR1 SNHLY, CDR2 FYNNEI. CDR3 coding DNA: TGTGCCAGCAGTCTTAGACAGGGGAGGAACTATGGCTACACCTTC. It codes for CASSLRQGRNYGYTF.

This chain links TRBV28 with TRBJ1-1; D perhaps matches TRBD1 (5 bases). Germline V CDR1 and CDR2: MDHEN, SYDVKM. V was shortened by 10 bases and J by 6 bases, with 21 bases between the two germline ends. CDR3 length: 14 residues. The CDR3 region has the DNA TGTGCCACCCGACAGTGGCAGGGTTTCGCTGAAGCTTTCTTT. Translation: CATRQWQGFAEAFF.

The chain links TRBV18 to TRBJ2-5; D is undetermined. The V gene lost 2 bases and the J gene lost 1 base, with 11 bases spanning the gap. The CDR3 sequence is 15 residues long. CDR1 KGHSH and CDR2 LQKENI come from the germline V gene. The CDR3 DNA reads as TGTGCCAGCTCACCAATGACTGCAAGCCAAGAGACCCAGTACTTC. The encoded protein is CASSPMTASQETQYF.

This chain links TRBV27 with TRBJ2-2; D uncertain. This CDR3 region has 14 residues. Trimming left V 6 bases short and J 1 base short, with 9 bases between. From germline, CDR1 is MNHEY and CDR2 SMNVEV (reference sequence). The CDR3 region has the DNA TGTGCCAGCAGACCAGGTTTGAACACCGGGGAGCTGTTTTTT. Its translation: CASRPGLNTGELFF.

The gene calls are TRBV6-2 or TRBV6-3 and TRBJ1-5; D unresolved. Per germline, CDR1 MNHEY and CDR2 SVGEGT. The V gene lost 4 bases and the J gene lost 3 bases, with 13 bases spanning the gap. The length of the CDR3 is 15 residues. The CDR3 region has the DNA TGTGCCAGCAGTTTATTAGGAGGGATCAATCAGCCCCAGCATTTT. Its protein product is CASSLLGGINQPQHF.

This rearrangement joins TRBV3-1 (or the pseudogene TRBV3-2) to TRBJ1-1, with 9 bases that match TRBD1. V shed 7 bases, J shed 5 bases, and the junction held 14 bases outside the gene matches. CDR1 is LGHDT, CDR2 YNNKEL, per germline (reference sequence). This CDR3 has 16 amino acids. Here the CDR3 reads CASKNRGRNQATEAFF. Here the CDR3 DNA reads TGTGCCAGCAAAAACAGGGGGCGCAATCAGGCGACTGAAGCTTTCTTT.

The chain couples TRBV6-1 to TRBJ1-5; no definite D call. This CDR3 has 13 amino acids. From germline, CDR1 is MNHNS and CDR2 SASEGT. Trimming stripped 2 bases from V and 7 bases from J, with 9 bases between. CDR3 protein: CASSEHGRQPQHF. DNA for the CDR3: TGTGCCAGCAGTGAACACGGTAGACAGCCCCAGCATTTT.

CDR3 coding DNA: TGTGCCAGCAGCGGGGGACTAGGAGAACAGAATGAGCAGTTCTTC. Residues: CASSGGLGEQNEQFF. The J gene is TRBJ2-1, the V gene TRBV9; 8 bases are a match to TRBD2. V trimming: 3 bases; J trimming: 7 bases; junction bases outside the gene matches: 9. The CDR3 length is 15 residues. Looked up from germline, CDR1 is SGDLS and CDR2 is YYNGEE.

V gene TRBV28 combines with J gene TRBJ2-2; TRBD1 matches 9 bases. The CDR3 spans 14 residues. Germline V CDR1 and CDR2: MDHEN, SYDVKM. J was trimmed by 4 bases and V by 8 bases; bases with no gene match: 5. The CDR3 sequence: CASATGGPTGELFF. In nucleotides, the CDR3 is TGTGCCAGCGCAACAGGGGGCCCCACCGGGGAGCTGTTTTTT.

This clone appeared once. The CDR3 DNA is TGTGCCAGTAGAGTGGGTGGCGGGGACACTGAAGCTTTCTTT. Translated, it gives CASRVGGGDTEAFF. This rearrangement joins TRBV19 to TRBJ1-1; D unclear. The CDR3 is 14 amino acids. Germline-derived CDR1 and CDR2 are LNHDA and SQIVND (reference sequence). The V and J ends lost 6 bases and 3 bases respectively, with 14 bases between them. Based on the CDR3 plus reference TRBV19 and TRBJ1-1, the full variable domain is DGGITQSPKYLFRKEGQNVTLSCEQNLNHDAMYWYRQDPGQGLRLIYYSQIVNDFQKGDIAEGYSVSREKKESFPLTVTSAQKNPTAFYLCASRVGGGDTEAFFGQGTRLTVV.

The CDR3 DNA reads TGTGCCAGCAGTTCCTTTGCGTACGGGGGGGCCTTCCAAGAGACCCAGTACTTC. It codes for CASSSFAYGGAFQETQYF. V usage is TRBV7-2 and J usage is TRBJ2-5, with 8 bases lining up with TRBD2. The CDR3 runs 18 residues. Trimming removed 6 bases from V and 1 base from J; junction bases left unmatched: 16. In germline, CDR1 is SGHTA, CDR2 FQGNSA.

V gene TRBV10-3 combines with J gene TRBJ2-7; 10 nucleotides align to TRBD2. The ends lost 4 bases at V and 4 bases at J; junction bases unmatched: 4. This CDR3 comprises 14 residues. Germline V gives CDR1 ENHRY, CDR2 SYGVKD. The CDR3 DNA reads as TGTGCCATCAGTGGGGCTAGCGGGGGTTACGAGCAGTACTTC. This sequence encodes CAISGASGGYEQYF.

The rearrangement links TRBV7-3 to TRBJ2-5; possible D gene TRBD2, 6 bases. CDR1 SGHTA and CDR2 FQGTGA come from the germline V gene. This CDR3 has 13 residues. V was clipped by 1 base and J by 4 bases, with 7 bases between them. The CDR3 region has the DNA TGTGCCAGCAGCTTAATGGGGGGAGAGACCCAGTACTTC. It yields the protein CASSLMGGETQYF.

The gene calls are TRBV7-9 and TRBJ2-3; 14 bases fit TRBD2. This CDR3 region has 17 residues. Germline V gene lookup returns CDR1 SEHNR and CDR2 FQNEAQ (reference sequence). Unmatched junction bases numbered 9, after V lost 5 bases and J lost 5 bases. The CDR3 spells CASSATGLAGGRDTQYF. CDR3 coding DNA: TGTGCCAGCAGCGCGACCGGACTAGCGGGGGGCCGAGATACGCAGTATTTT.

The rearrangement joins TRBV15 to TRBJ1-1; D is possibly TRBD1 (5 bases). V lost 5 bases and J lost 0, with 10 bases in between. The CDR3 contains 14 residues. Germline V gene lookup returns CDR1 LNHNV and CDR2 YYDKDF (reference sequence). The CDR3 DNA is TGTGCCACCAGCGACAGTCGCATGAACACTGAAGCTTTCTTT. Encoded protein: CATSDSRMNTEAFF.

This clone was seen only a few times. The chain couples TRBV7-2 to TRBJ2-2; 7 bases line up with TRBD2. The germline gives CDR1 SGHTA, CDR2 FQGNSA. The CDR3 is 14 amino acids. The V gene end was trimmed by 3 bases and the J gene end by 5 bases; junction bases not matched to a gene: 3. The CDR3 region is CASSFARGTGELFF. The CDR3, as DNA: TGTGCCAGCAGCTTCGCGCGGGGGACCGGGGAGCTGTTTTTT.

CDR3 amino acids: CASPSWGTGKDYGYTF. CDR3 nucleotides: TGTGCCAGCCCATCCTGGGGGACAGGGAAAGACTATGGCTACACCTTC. The chain carries TRBV2 and TRBJ1-2; 9 nucleotides line up with TRBD1. The CDR3 has 16 residues. Trimming removed 8 bases from V and 3 bases from J; junction bases left unmatched: 13. Germline CDR1 is SNHLY and CDR2 is FYNNEI.

This clone was observed a single time. The V gene is TRBV7-6, the J gene TRBJ2-5, with D tentatively TRBD2 (5 bases). Per the germline V gene, CDR1 is SGHVS and CDR2 is FNYEAQ. Trimming left V 5 bases short and J 5 bases short, with 24 bases between. CDR3 length equals 17 residues. The CDR3: CASSPDVGESSRETQYF. In DNA form, the CDR3 reads TGTGCCAGCAGCCCTGACGTTGGGGAGTCTTCCCGGGAGACCCAGTACTTC.

The chain employs TRBV5-1 and TRBJ2-3; 9 nucleotides align to TRBD2. V was pared by 4 bases and J by 2 bases, with 2 bases of the junction left unmatched. CDR1 and CDR2 (germline): SGHRS, YFSETQ. The CDR3 consists of 14 residues. CDR3 loop: CASSTGLATDTQYF. The CDR3 DNA follows: TGCGCCAGCAGCACGGGACTAGCCACAGATACGCAGTATTTT.

CDR3 sequence: CASSPGQIEAFF. The DNA for the CDR3 is TGTGCCAGTAGTCCCGGACAGATTGAAGCTTTCTTT. The rearrangement joins TRBV19 to TRBJ1-1; possibly TRBD1 for D (6 bases). Germline CDR1 LNHDA, CDR2 SQIVND (reference sequence). The CDR3 runs to 12 residues. Trimming shortened V by 5 bases and J by 7 bases, and 11 bases separated the two germline ends.

The genes are TRBV3-1 (or the pseudogene TRBV3-2) and TRBJ2-7, with 7 bases fitting TRBD2. The CDR3 has 15 amino acids. Germline loops: CDR1 LGHDT, CDR2 YNNKEL (reference sequence). The junction had 12 bases not matched to a gene; V was cut back by 4 bases and J by 6 bases. The CDR3 loop reads CASSRFSRASGEQYF. In nucleotides, the CDR3 is TGTGCCAGCAGCCGCTTTTCGAGGGCTAGCGGCGAGCAGTACTTC.

The chain couples TRBV7-9 to TRBJ2-7; 10 nucleotides align to TRBD2. V was pared by 5 bases and J by 0 bases, with 4 bases of the junction left unmatched. This CDR3 is built from 15 residues. The germline CDR1 and CDR2 sequences are SEHNR and FQNEAQ (reference sequence). In DNA, the CDR3 is TGTGCCAGCAGCCCTAGGACTAGCGGCTCCTACGAGCAGTACTTC. Its protein is CASSPRTSGSYEQYF.

The genes are TRBV10-2 and TRBJ1-2; 8 bases map to TRBD1. Germline V lookup: CDR1 WSHSY, CDR2 SAAADI. The CDR3 is 17 amino acids. With 2 bases clipped from V and 1 base from J, the junction kept 9 bases outside the gene matches. CDR3 sequence (DNA): TGCGCCAGCAGTGAGCGGGGGCAGGGGGCCTTTAACTATGGCTACACCTTC. This gives the protein CASSERGQGAFNYGYTF.